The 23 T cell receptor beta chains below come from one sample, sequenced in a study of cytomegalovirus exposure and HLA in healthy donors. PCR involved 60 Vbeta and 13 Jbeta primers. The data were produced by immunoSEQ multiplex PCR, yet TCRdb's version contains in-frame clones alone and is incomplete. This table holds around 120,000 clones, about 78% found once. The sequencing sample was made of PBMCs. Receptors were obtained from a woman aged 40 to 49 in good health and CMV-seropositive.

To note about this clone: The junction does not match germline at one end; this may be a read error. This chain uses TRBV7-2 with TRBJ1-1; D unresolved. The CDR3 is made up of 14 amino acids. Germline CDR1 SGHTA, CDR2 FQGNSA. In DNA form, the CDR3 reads TGTGCCAGCAGCTTAGCGTCCCTGAACTCTGAAGCTTTCTTT. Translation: CASSLASLNSEAFF.

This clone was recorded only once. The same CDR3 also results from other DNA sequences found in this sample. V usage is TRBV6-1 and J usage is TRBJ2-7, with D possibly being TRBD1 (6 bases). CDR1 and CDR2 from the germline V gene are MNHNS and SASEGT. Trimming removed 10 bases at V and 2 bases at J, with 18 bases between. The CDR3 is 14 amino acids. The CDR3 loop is CATSSGRGAYEQYF. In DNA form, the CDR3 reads TGTGCCACCTCAAGTGGCAGGGGAGCCTACGAGCAGTACTTC.

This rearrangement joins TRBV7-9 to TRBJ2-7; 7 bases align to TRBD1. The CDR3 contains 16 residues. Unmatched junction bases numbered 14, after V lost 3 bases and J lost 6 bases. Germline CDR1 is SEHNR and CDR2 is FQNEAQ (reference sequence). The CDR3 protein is CASSLRTGQGPIEQYF. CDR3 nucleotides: TGTGCCAGCAGCTTGAGGACAGGTCAAGGGCCGATCGAGCAGTACTTC.

In DNA, the CDR3 is TGCAGCGTTGAATGGGCCCTGCGGAGGAATGAGCAGTTCTTC. This sequence encodes CSVEWALRRNEQFF. The rearrangement joins TRBV29-1 to TRBJ2-1, with D tentatively TRBD2 (5 bases). CDR1 is SQVTM and CDR2 is ANQGSEA in the germline V gene. Trimming took off 2 bases at V and 7 bases at J, with 15 bases between the two ends. The CDR3 covers 14 residues.

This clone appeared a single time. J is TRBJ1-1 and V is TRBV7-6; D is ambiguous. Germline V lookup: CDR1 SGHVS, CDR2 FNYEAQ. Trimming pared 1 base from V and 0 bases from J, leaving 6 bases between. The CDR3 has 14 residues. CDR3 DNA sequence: TGTGCCAGCAGCTTAGGCCAGATGAACACTGAAGCTTTCTTT. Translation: CASSLGQMNTEAFF.

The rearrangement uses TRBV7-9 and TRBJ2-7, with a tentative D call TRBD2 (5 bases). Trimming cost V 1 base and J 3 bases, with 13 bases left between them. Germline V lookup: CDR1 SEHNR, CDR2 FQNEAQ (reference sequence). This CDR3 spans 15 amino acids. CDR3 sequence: CASSLVVEGVYEQYF. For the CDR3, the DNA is TGTGCCAGCAGCTTAGTCGTTGAGGGAGTCTACGAGCAGTACTTC. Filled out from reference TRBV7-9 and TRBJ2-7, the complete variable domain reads DTGVSQNPRHKITKRGQNVTFRCDPISEHNRLYWYRQTLGQGPEFLTYFQNEAQLEKSRLLSDRFSAERPKGSFSTLEIQRTEQGDSAMYLCASSLVVEGVYEQYFGPGTRLTVT.

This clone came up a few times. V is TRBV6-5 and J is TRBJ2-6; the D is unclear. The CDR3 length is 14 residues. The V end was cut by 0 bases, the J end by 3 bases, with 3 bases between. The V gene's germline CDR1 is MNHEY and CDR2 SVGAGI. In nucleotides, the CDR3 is TGTGCCAGCAGTTACTCGAGTGGGGCCAACGTCCTGACTTTC. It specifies CASSYSSGANVLTF.

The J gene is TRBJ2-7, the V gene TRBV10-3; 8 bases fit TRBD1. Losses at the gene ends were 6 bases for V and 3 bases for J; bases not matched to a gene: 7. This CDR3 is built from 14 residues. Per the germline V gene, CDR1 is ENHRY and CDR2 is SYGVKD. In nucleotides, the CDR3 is TGTGCCATCAGCCCCCGGGACAGGCTCTACGAGCAGTACTTC. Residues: CAISPRDRLYEQYF.

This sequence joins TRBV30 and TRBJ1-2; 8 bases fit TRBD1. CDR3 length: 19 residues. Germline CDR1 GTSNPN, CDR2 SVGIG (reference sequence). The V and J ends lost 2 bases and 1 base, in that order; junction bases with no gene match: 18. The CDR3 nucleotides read TGTGCCTGGAGTTCTAGGACAGGGACCGTGAATGACCTTAACTATGGCTACACCTTC. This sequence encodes CAWSSRTGTVNDLNYGYTF. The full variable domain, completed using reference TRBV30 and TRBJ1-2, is SQTIHQWPATLVQPVGSPLSLECTVEGTSNPNLYWYRQAAGRGLQLLFYSVGIGQISSEVPQNLSASRPQDRQFILSSKKLLLSDSGFYLCAWSSRTGTVNDLNYGYTFGSGTRLTVV.

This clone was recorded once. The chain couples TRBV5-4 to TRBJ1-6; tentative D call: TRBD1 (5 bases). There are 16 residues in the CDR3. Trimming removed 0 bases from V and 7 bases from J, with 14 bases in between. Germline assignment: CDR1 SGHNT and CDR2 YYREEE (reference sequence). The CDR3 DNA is TGTGCCAGCAGCTTGGTAAGTGGCAGGGCGAATTCACCCCTCCACTTT. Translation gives CASSLVSGRANSPLHF. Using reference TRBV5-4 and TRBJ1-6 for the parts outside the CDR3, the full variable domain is ETGVTQSPTHLIKTRGQQVTLRCSSQSGHNTVSWYQQALGQGPQFIFQYYREEENGRGNFPPRFSGLQFPNYSSELNVNALELDDSALYLCASSLVSGRANSPLHFGNGTRLTVT.

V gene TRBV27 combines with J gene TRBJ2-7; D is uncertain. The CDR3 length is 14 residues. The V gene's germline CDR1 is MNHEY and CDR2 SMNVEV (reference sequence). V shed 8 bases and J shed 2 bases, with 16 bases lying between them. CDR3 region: CASGWQVSTYEQYF. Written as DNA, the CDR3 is TGTGCCAGCGGGTGGCAGGTCAGTACCTACGAGCAGTACTTC.

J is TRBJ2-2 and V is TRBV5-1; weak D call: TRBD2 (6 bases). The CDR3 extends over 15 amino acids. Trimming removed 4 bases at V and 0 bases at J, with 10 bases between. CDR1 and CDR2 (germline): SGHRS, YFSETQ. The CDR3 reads CASSKLASNTGELFF. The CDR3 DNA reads TGCGCCAGCAGCAAACTAGCTTCGAACACCGGGGAGCTGTTTTTT.

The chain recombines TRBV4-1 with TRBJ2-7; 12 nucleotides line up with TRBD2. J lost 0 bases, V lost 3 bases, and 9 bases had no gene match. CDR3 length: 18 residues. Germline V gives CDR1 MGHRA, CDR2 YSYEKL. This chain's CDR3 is CASSHRTSGVPSSYEQYF. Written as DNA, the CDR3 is TGCGCCAGCAGCCACAGGACTAGCGGGGTCCCCAGCTCCTACGAGCAGTACTTC.

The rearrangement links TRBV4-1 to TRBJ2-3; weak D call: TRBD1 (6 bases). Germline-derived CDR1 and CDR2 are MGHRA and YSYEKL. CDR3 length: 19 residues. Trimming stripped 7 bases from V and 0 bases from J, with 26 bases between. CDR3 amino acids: CASKPRATGPSSSTDTQYF. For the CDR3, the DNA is TGCGCCAGCAAACCGCGGGCAACAGGGCCTTCCTCTAGCACAGATACGCAGTATTTT.

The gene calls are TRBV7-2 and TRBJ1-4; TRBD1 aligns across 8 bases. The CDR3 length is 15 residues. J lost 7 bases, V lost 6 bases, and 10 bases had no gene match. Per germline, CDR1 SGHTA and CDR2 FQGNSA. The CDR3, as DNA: TGTGCCAGCAGTTACGAGCCAGACAGGGGTGAAAAACTGTTTTTT. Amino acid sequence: CASSYEPDRGEKLFF. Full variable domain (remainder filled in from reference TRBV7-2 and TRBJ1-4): GAGVSQSPSNKVTEKGKDVELRCDPISGHTALYWYRQSLGQGLEFLIYFQGNSAPDKSGLPSDRFSAERTGGSVSTLTIQRTQQEDSAVYLCASSYEPDRGEKLFFGSGTQLSVL.

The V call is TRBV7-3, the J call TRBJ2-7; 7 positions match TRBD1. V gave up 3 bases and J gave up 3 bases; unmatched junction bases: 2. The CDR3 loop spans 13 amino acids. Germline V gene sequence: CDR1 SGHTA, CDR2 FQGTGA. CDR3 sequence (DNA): TGTGCCAGCAGCTTGGACAGGTACTACGAGCAGTACTTC. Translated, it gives CASSLDRYYEQYF.

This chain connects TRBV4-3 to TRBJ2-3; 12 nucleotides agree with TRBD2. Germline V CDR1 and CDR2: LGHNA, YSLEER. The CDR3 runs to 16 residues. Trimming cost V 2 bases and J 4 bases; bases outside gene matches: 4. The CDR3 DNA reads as TGCGCCAGCAGCCAAAGACTAGCGGGGGTATCAGATACGCAGTATTTT. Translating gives CASSQRLAGVSDTQYF.

The DNA for the CDR3 is TGCGCCAGCAGACGATGGACAGACGCCTACGAGCAGTACTTC. Translated, it gives CASRRWTDAYEQYF. The chain links TRBV5-1 to TRBJ2-7; D perhaps matches TRBD1 (6 bases). Between the trimmed V and J ends, which lost 5 bases and 2 bases, there was a span of 14 bases. This CDR3 comprises 14 residues. The germline CDR1 and CDR2 sequences are SGHRS and YFSETQ.

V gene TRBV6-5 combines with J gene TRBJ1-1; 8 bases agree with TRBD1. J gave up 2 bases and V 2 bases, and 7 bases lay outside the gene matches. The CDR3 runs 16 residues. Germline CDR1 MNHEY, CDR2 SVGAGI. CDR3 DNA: TGTGCCAGCAGTTACGTTGGGGCAGGGGGCAACACTGAAGCTTTCTTT. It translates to CASSYVGAGGNTEAFF.

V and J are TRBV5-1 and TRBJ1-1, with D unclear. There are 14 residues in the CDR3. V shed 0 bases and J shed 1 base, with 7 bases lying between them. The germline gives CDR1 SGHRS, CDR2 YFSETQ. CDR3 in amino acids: CASSLEPANTEAFF. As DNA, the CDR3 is TGCGCCAGCAGCTTGGAGCCCGCGAACACTGAAGCTTTCTTT.

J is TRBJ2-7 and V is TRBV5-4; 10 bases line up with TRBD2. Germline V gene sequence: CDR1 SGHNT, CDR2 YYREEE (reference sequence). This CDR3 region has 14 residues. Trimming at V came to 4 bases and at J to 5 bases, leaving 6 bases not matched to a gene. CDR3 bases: TGTGCCAGCAGCCGCACTAGCGGGGCTAACGAGCAGTACTTC. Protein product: CASSRTSGANEQYF.

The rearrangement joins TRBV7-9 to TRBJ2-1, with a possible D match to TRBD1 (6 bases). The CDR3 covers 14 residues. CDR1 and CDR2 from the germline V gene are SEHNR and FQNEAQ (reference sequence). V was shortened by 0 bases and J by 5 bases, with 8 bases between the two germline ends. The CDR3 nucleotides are TGTGCCAGCAGCTTAGCGGCAGGGGACAATGAGCAGTTCTTC. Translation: CASSLAAGDNEQFF.

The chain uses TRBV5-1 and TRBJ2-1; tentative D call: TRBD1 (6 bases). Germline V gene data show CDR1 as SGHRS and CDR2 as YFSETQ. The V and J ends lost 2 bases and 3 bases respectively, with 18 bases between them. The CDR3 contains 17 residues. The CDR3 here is CASSFRSSGHVYNEQFF. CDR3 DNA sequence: TGCGCCAGCAGCTTTCGATCTTCGGGACACGTCTACAATGAGCAGTTCTTC.